This T cell receptor (beta chain) was profiled in a study of shared T cell receptors in the human thymus. Data came from immunoSEQ multiplex PCR; TCRdb stores just in-frame clones and leaves some out. The data contain about 660,000 clones, roughly 86% of them singletons. Trimming removed 4 bases at V and 5 bases at J, with 16 bases between. The CDR3 runs 14 residues. Germline V gives CDR1 SGDLS, CDR2 YYNGEE. A further study also used this sample, focusing on human thymus T cells. This second report adds: Corrective surgery for congenital heart defects was being performed on the healthy Finnish infants who served as donors. Corrective heart surgery yielded resections, and these provided the thymus tissue. Gene usage for V and J segments appeared biased in thymic and blood repertoires.

The TCR sequence derives from a boy under two years old with a congenital heart defect. V gene TRBV9 combines with J gene TRBJ2-7, with D possibly matching TRBD2 (7 bases). The sample consisted of thymocytes. CDR3 DNA sequence: TGTGCCAGCAGCCCCAGGGGAGGGCCCCACGAGCAGTACTTC. Translating gives CASSPRGGPHEQYF.